Following are 29 T cell receptor beta chains from one sample sequenced in a study of memory CD4+ T cells and cytomegalovirus serostatus. Single viable CD3+CD4+CD8-CD45RO+ cells were sorted as the memory CD4+ T cells. Repertoires were generated with immunoSEQ multiplex PCR, while TCRdb's copy carries only in-frame clones and drops some. The repertoire holds more than 55,000 clones, with around 86% as singletons. Material: memory CD4+ T cells from blood. These receptors came from an adult in good health and CMV-seronegative.

In its sample, this clone was seen a few times. The genes are TRBV5-6 and TRBJ2-7; tentative D call: TRBD2 (5 bases). Per the germline V gene, CDR1 is SGHDT and CDR2 is YYEEEE. The CDR3 contains 15 residues. V gave up 0 bases and J gave up 0 bases, with 10 bases separating them. The CDR3 DNA reads as TGTGCCAGCAGCTTGGTAGCGCCGAGCTCCTACGAGCAGTACTTC. Protein: CASSLVAPSSYEQYF.

The chain joins TRBV18 to TRBJ2-5; no clear D gene. The CDR3 has 13 amino acids. Trimming removed 2 bases at V and 3 bases at J, with 7 bases between. Germline lookup yields CDR1 KGHSH and CDR2 LQKENI. The CDR3 spells CASSPTVEETQYF. CDR3 DNA sequence: TGTGCCAGCTCACCAACGGTAGAAGAGACCCAGTACTTC.

The chain links TRBV28 to TRBJ2-5, with TRBD2 identical over 8 bases. The CDR3 loop spans 15 amino acids. Germline CDR1 reads MDHEN; CDR2 reads SYDVKM. V was clipped by 2 bases and J by 5 bases; unmatched bases: 7. The CDR3, as DNA: TGTGCCAGCAGTTTAGCGGGGGGCTTCTGGGAGACCCAGTACTTC. This sequence encodes CASSLAGGFWETQYF.

This clone appeared a few times. The V gene is TRBV11-2, the J gene TRBJ2-7, with no clear D. Trimming took off 0 bases at V and 3 bases at J, with 3 bases between the two ends. From germline, CDR1 is SGHAT and CDR2 FQNNGV. This CDR3 is 12 amino acids long. The CDR3 protein is CASSLDGYEQYF. As DNA, the CDR3 is TGTGCCAGCAGCTTAGATGGCTACGAGCAGTACTTC. The full variable domain, rest sourced from reference TRBV11-2 and TRBJ2-7, is EAGVAQSPRYKIIEKRQSVAFWCNPISGHATLYWYQQILGQGPKLLIQFQNNGVVDDSQLPKDRFSAERLKGVDSTLKIQPAKLEDSAVYLCASSLDGYEQYFGPGTRLTVT.

The J gene is TRBJ2-7, the V gene TRBV4-1, with 8 bases that match TRBD2. Germline assignment: CDR1 MGHRA and CDR2 YSYEKL. The CDR3 extends over 17 amino acids. Trimming cost V 0 bases and J 2 bases; bases outside gene matches: 9. CDR3 protein: CASSQETSDSWTYEQYF. Here the CDR3 DNA reads TGCGCCAGCAGCCAAGAGACTAGCGACAGCTGGACCTACGAGCAGTACTTC.

The chain is built from TRBV7-9 and TRBJ2-7; TRBD1 aligns across 9 bases. In germline, CDR1 is SEHNR, CDR2 FQNEAQ (reference sequence). With 4 bases clipped from V and 2 bases from J, the junction kept 3 bases outside the gene matches. CDR3 length: 14 amino acids. This CDR3 is CASSSRQGAYEQYF. The CDR3 region has the DNA TGTGCCAGCAGCTCCCGACAGGGGGCCTACGAGCAGTACTTC.

This chain uses TRBV7-8 with TRBJ2-7; TRBD2 aligns across 10 bases. V trimming: 5 bases; J trimming: 0 bases; junction bases outside the gene matches: 16. Germline V gene lookup returns CDR1 SGHVS and CDR2 FQNEAQ. The CDR3 covers 19 residues. The chain's CDR3 is CASSRPVTSASGSSYEQYF. In nucleotides, the CDR3 is TGTGCCAGCAGCCGCCCCGTCACTTCAGCTAGCGGGAGCTCCTACGAGCAGTACTTC.

V usage is TRBV6-1 and J usage is TRBJ1-4, with TRBD1 matching over 8 bases. The CDR3 consists of 14 residues. The V segment lost 8 bases and the J segment 5 bases; nucleotides outside the gene matches: 7. From germline, CDR1 is MNHNS and CDR2 SASEGT. CDR3 nucleotides: TGTGCCAGCGGGTCCAACAGGGGGAATGAAAAACTGTTTTTT. This sequence encodes CASGSNRGNEKLFF.

The chain combines TRBV27 with TRBJ2-7; D is uncertain. The CDR3 totals 15 residues. CDR1 is MNHEY, CDR2 SMNVEV, per germline (reference sequence). Trimming pared 5 bases from V and 0 bases from J, leaving 14 bases between. Here the CDR3 DNA reads TGTGCCAGCAGTAAGGAGCCGGCGAGCTCCTACGAGCAGTACTTC. Amino acid sequence: CASSKEPASSYEQYF.

The chain carries TRBV5-1 and TRBJ1-1; 8 positions match TRBD1. Germline V gene sequence: CDR1 SGHRS, CDR2 YFSETQ. The CDR3 is 15 residues long. The V gene end was trimmed by 4 bases and the J gene end by 4 bases; junction bases not matched to a gene: 9. For the CDR3, the DNA is TGCGCCAGCAGCCCGCCAGGAACAGGGGGCACTGAAGCTTTCTTT. Amino acid sequence: CASSPPGTGGTEAFF.

The chain has TRBV6-1 and TRBJ2-2, with unresolved D. Germline CDR1 reads MNHNS; CDR2 reads SASEGT. The germline V and J ends were trimmed by 2 bases and 4 bases, with 5 bases remaining between them. The CDR3 spans 13 residues. The CDR3 region has the DNA TGTGCCAGCAGTGAACGGTTCACCGGGGAGCTGTTTTTT. It translates to CASSERFTGELFF.

This clone was seen only a few times. This same CDR3 is encoded by further DNA sequences in the sample. V usage is TRBV7-2 and J usage is TRBJ2-3, with 13 positions matching TRBD2. CDR3 length: 16 residues. The germline V gene encodes CDR1 SGHTA and CDR2 FQGNSA. V dropped 2 bases and J dropped 5; count of bases not matched to a gene: 4. The CDR3 DNA reads as TGTGCCAGCAGCTTAACTAGCGGGGGGGCGGGAGATACGCAGTATTTT. Its translation is CASSLTSGGAGDTQYF.

In its sample, this clone was seen a few times. The chain recombines TRBV2 with TRBJ2-3, with 9 bases fitting TRBD1. The CDR3 runs to 14 residues. V lost 7 bases to trimming and J lost 4 bases; unmatched junction nucleotides: 6. Germline V gene lookup returns CDR1 SNHLY and CDR2 FYNNEI. The CDR3 sequence: CASKVGQGADTQYF. DNA for the CDR3: TGTGCCAGCAAGGTGGGACAGGGCGCAGATACGCAGTATTTT.

The genes are TRBV18 and TRBJ2-1, with TRBD1 identical over 11 bases. Trimming took 4 bases from V and 6 from J; bases not matched to a gene: 8. Germline CDR1 reads KGHSH; CDR2 reads LQKENI. The CDR3 covers 16 residues. The CDR3 is CASSRTGTGGPNEQFF. The CDR3 nucleotides read TGTGCCAGCTCACGGACCGGGACAGGGGGTCCCAATGAGCAGTTCTTC.

This chain joins TRBV2 and TRBJ1-4, with D perhaps matching TRBD1 (6 bases). V was cut by 6 bases and J by 0 bases, with 14 bases left in between. Germline lookup yields CDR1 SNHLY and CDR2 FYNNEI. CDR3 length: 16 amino acids. The CDR3 loop is CASSGGRAATNEKLFF. CDR3 nucleotide sequence: TGTGCCAGCAGCGGGGGCAGGGCTGCAACTAATGAAAAACTGTTTTTT. The variable domain in full, completed from reference TRBV2 and TRBJ1-4, reads EPEVTQTPSHQVTQMGQEVILRCVPISNHLYFYWYRQILGQKVEFLVSFYNNEISEKSEIFDDQFSVERPDGSNFTLKIRSTKLEDSAMYFCASSGGRAATNEKLFFGSGTQLSVL.

This chain connects TRBV7-8 to TRBJ1-2, with D possibly TRBD1 on 6 matching bases. Per the germline V gene, CDR1 is SGHVS and CDR2 is FQNEAQ. This CDR3 spans 14 amino acids. Trimming removed 5 bases at V and 8 bases at J, with 18 bases between. CDR3 in DNA: TGTGCCAGCAGCACGACAGACAGGCGAGGAGGCTACACCTTC. As protein: CASSTTDRRGGYTF. Filled out from reference TRBV7-8 and TRBJ1-2, the complete variable domain reads GAGVSQSPRYKVAKRGQDVALRCDPISGHVSLFWYQQALGQGPEFLTYFQNEAQLDKSGLPSDRFFAERPEGSVSTLKIQRTQQEDSAVYLCASSTTDRRGGYTFGSGTRLTVV.

V usage is TRBV28 and J usage is TRBJ1-2; D uncertain. This CDR3 contains 12 residues. Trimming removed 9 bases at V and 8 bases at J, with 16 bases between. CDR1 is MDHEN, CDR2 SYDVKM, per germline. Written as DNA, the CDR3 is TGTGCCAGTAAAACAGCCGGTGGAGGCTACACCTTC. Its protein product is CASKTAGGGYTF.

By sample share, this clone is medium-sized. The J gene is TRBJ1-2, the V gene TRBV7-2, with no clear D. Germline V gene lookup returns CDR1 SGHTA and CDR2 FQGNSA. Trimming pared 2 bases from V and 2 bases from J, leaving 15 bases between. The CDR3 sequence is 16 residues long. CDR3 DNA: TGTGCCAGCAGCTTACGGGGTGGAGCAGACAACTATGGCTACACCTTC. The encoded protein is CASSLRGGADNYGYTF. The full variable domain, with the rest looked up from reference TRBV7-2 and TRBJ1-2, is GAGVSQSPSNKVTEKGKDVELRCDPISGHTALYWYRQSLGQGLEFLIYFQGNSAPDKSGLPSDRFSAERTGGSVSTLTIQRTQQEDSAVYLCASSLRGGADNYGYTFGSGTRLTVV.

In its sample, this clone was seen once. This sequence joins TRBV27 and TRBJ1-2; maybe TRBD1 (6 bases). Germline V CDR1 and CDR2: MNHEY, SMNVEV (reference sequence). The CDR3 extends over 15 amino acids. V shed 4 bases and J shed 0 bases, with 12 bases lying between them. The CDR3 coding sequence is TGTGCCAGCAGTTCTCCCGGACAGTCTAACTATGGCTACACCTTC. As protein: CASSSPGQSNYGYTF.

The count of this clone is one. The identical CDR3 is also encoded by other nucleotide sequences in the sample. The chain couples TRBV28 to TRBJ1-2, with 9 bases lining up with TRBD1. Germline loops: CDR1 MDHEN, CDR2 SYDVKM. Trimming took 5 bases from V and 4 from J; bases not matched to a gene: 2. The CDR3 spans 13 residues. This chain's CDR3 is CASSLGQGYGYTF. The CDR3 region has the DNA TGTGCCAGCAGTCTGGGACAGGGCTATGGCTACACCTTC.

CDR3 protein: CAISGVAGVSEQYF. CDR3 nucleotide sequence: TGTGCCATCAGTGGAGTAGCGGGAGTGAGCGAGCAGTACTTC. The chain combines TRBV10-3 with TRBJ2-7; 9 nucleotides align to TRBD2. The CDR3 loop spans 14 amino acids. Per germline, CDR1 ENHRY and CDR2 SYGVKD. V gave up 4 bases and J gave up 6 bases; unmatched junction bases: 7.

The chain employs TRBV6-5 and TRBJ2-2; TRBD2 matches at 8 bases. CDR1 is MNHEY and CDR2 is SVGAGI in the germline V gene. V shed 5 bases and J 7 bases; nucleotides not matched to a gene: 9. The length of the CDR3 is 15 residues. The CDR3 DNA reads as TGTGCCAGCAGTCCGCTGGGACTAGAGGGCGGGGAGCTGTTTTTT. This codes for CASSPLGLEGGELFF.

CDR3 nucleotides: TGCGCCAGCAGCTTGGCGCCAGGGGGTTTAGAAGCTTTCTTT. Translation: CASSLAPGGLEAFF. The chain carries TRBV5-1 and TRBJ1-1, with 7 bases matching TRBD1. J was trimmed by 8 bases and V by 0 bases; bases with no gene match: 7. CDR3 length: 14 residues. Germline CDR1 SGHRS, CDR2 YFSETQ. The variable domain in full, with the rest retrieved from reference TRBV5-1 and TRBJ1-1, is KAGVTQTPRYLIKTRGQQVTLSCSPISGHRSVSWYQQTPGQGLQFLFEYFSETQRNKGNFPGRFSGRQFSNSRSEMNVSTLELGDSALYLCASSLAPGGLEAFFGQGTRLTVV.

This clone was detected only once. The gene calls are TRBV6-6 and TRBJ2-1; 7 positions agree with TRBD2. V dropped 6 bases and J dropped 8; count of bases not matched to a gene: 4. Germline-derived CDR1 and CDR2 are MNHNY and SVGAGI (reference sequence). This CDR3 comprises 12 residues. CDR3 protein: CASSRREDEQFF. The CDR3 DNA sequence: TGTGCCAGCAGCCGACGGGAGGATGAGCAGTTCTTC.

V usage is TRBV7-9 and J usage is TRBJ2-3, with D maybe TRBD1 (6 bases). The CDR3 contains 16 residues. Germline V CDR1 and CDR2: SEHNR, FQNEAQ (reference sequence). Trimming shortened V by 5 bases and J by 0 bases, and 15 bases separated the two germline ends. CDR3 sequence reads: CASSPPDTGSTDTQYF. Here the CDR3 DNA reads TGTGCCAGCAGCCCCCCGGATACAGGGAGCACAGATACGCAGTATTTT. Combining the CDR3 with reference TRBV7-9 and TRBJ2-3 gives the whole variable domain DTGVSQNPRHKITKRGQNVTFRCDPISEHNRLYWYRQTLGQGPEFLTYFQNEAQLEKSRLLSDRFSAERPKGSFSTLEIQRTEQGDSAMYLCASSPPDTGSTDTQYFGPGTRLTVL.

The chain couples TRBV9 to TRBJ1-2; possible D gene TRBD1, 5 bases. The CDR3 sequence is 11 residues long. Looked up from germline, CDR1 is SGDLS and CDR2 is YYNGEE. V shed 0 bases and J shed 12 bases, with 9 bases lying between them. Here the CDR3 reads CASSVVGTHTF. The DNA for the CDR3 is TGTGCCAGCAGCGTAGTCGGGACTCACACCTTC.

V is TRBV6-5 and J is TRBJ1-6; 7 bases line up with TRBD1. Germline trimming cut 2 bases from V and 5 bases from J; bases unmatched to any gene: 3. The CDR3 has 15 amino acids. Germline assignment: CDR1 MNHEY and CDR2 SVGAGI. This CDR3 is CASSYGTANNSPLHF. CDR3 bases: TGTGCCAGCAGTTACGGGACAGCCAATAATTCACCCCTCCACTTT.

CDR3 sequence (DNA): TGTGCCAGCAGCCATTCCCGGGTGGAAAAACTGTTTTTT. Translating gives CASSHSRVEKLFF. This chain uses TRBV14 with TRBJ1-4; D remains unclear. The CDR3 is 13 residues long. Between the trimmed V and J ends, which lost 3 bases and 8 bases, there was a span of 10 bases. CDR1 is SGHDN, CDR2 FVKESK, per germline.

This rearrangement joins TRBV30 to TRBJ1-6; D gene unclear. The CDR3 contains 13 residues. Trimming took off 3 bases at V and 6 bases at J, with 9 bases between the two ends. Germline V CDR1 and CDR2: GTSNPN, SVGIG (reference sequence). The CDR3 reads CAWRQQSNSPLHF. The DNA for the CDR3 is TGTGCCTGGAGGCAACAGAGTAATTCACCCCTCCACTTT.